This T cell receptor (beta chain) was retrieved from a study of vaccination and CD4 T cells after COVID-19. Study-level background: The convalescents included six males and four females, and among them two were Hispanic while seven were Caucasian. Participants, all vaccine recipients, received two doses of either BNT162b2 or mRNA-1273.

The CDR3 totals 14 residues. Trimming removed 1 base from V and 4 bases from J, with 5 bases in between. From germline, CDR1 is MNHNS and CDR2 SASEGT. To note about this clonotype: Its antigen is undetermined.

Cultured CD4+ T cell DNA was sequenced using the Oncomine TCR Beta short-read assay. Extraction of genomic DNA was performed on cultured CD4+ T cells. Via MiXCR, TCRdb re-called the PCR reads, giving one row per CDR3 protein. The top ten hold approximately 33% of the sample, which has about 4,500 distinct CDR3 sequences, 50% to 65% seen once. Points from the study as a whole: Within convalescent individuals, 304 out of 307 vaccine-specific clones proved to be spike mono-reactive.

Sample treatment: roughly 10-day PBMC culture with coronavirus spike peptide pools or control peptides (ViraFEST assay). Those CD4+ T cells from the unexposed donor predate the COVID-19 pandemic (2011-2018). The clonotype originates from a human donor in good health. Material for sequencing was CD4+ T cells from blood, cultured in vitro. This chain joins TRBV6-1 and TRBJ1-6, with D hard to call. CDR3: CASSEGLYNSPLHF. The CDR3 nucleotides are TGTGCCAGCAGTGAAGGCTTATATAATTCACCCCTCCACTTT.